These T cell receptor beta chains were read from a single sample in a study of identifying expanded T cells in peripheral blood. Assay: immunoSEQ multiplex PCR; the TCRdb copy retains only in-frame clones and omits some. The table records under 120,000 clones, around 89% of them present only once. Sequenced input: blood. The receptors were sampled from a person aged 18 to 75 in good health. The CDR3 runs from the conserved cysteine through the conserved F or W. The order of the fields is clone size, J gene, V gene, D gene, CDR3 length, CDR3 protein, CDR3 DNA. D genes are given only for firm matches. The size field is filled for only some rows; it gives once, few, many or a size class.

. | TRBJ2-1 | TRBV18 | TRBD2 | 15 | CASSTSGGDGDEQFF | TGTGCCAGCTCAACTAGCGGGGGGGATGGCGATGAGCAGTTCTTC
. | TRBJ2-5 | TRBV11-2 | . | 15 | CASSPGWGTQETQYF | TGTGCCAGCAGCCCTGGCTGGGGTACCCAAGAGACCCAGTACTTC
. | TRBJ2-3 | TRBV5-8 | . | 14 | CASSFGRAVDTQYF | TGTGCCAGCAGCTTTGGGCGTGCAGTGGATACGCAGTATTTT
. | TRBJ2-5 | TRBV27 | . | 13 | CASRHPYQETQYF | TGTGCCAGCAGACATCCGTACCAAGAGACCCAGTACTTC
. | TRBJ1-5 | TRBV5-1 | TRBD1 | 15 | CASSPTDREVEPQHF | TGCGCCAGCAGCCCCACCGACAGGGAGGTTGAGCCCCAGCATTTT
. | TRBJ2-3 | TRBV29-1 | . | 14 | CSAGTGTGTDTQYF | TGCAGCGCGGGTACCGGGACGGGGACAGATACGCAGTATTTT
. | TRBJ2-5 | TRBV6-6 | . | 14 | CASSTRSFQETQYF | TGTGCCAGCAGTACGCGGTCCTTTCAAGAGACCCAGTACTTC
. | TRBJ1-1 | TRBV2 | . | 16 | CASSEALPQQNTEAFF | TGTGCCAGCAGTGAAGCGCTTCCACAGCAGAACACTGAAGCTTTCTTT
. | TRBJ2-3 | TRBV5-4 | . | 14 | CASSLDGRVDTQYF | TGTGCCAGCAGCTTGGATGGCCGAGTGGATACGCAGTATTTT
. | TRBJ1-4 | TRBV7-9 | . | 15 | CASSLTGLSGEKLFF | TGTGCCAGCAGCTTAACGGGACTCTCGGGGGAAAAACTGTTTTTT
once | TRBJ2-7 | TRBV7-8 | . | 14 | CASSLGEISYEQYF | TGTGCCAGCAGCTTAGGGGAAATCTCCTACGAGCAGTACTTC
. | TRBJ2-7 | TRBV5-4 | TRBD2 | 15 | CASSIKLAGGYEQYF | TGTGCCAGCAGCATCAAACTAGCGGGGGGCTACGAGCAGTACTTC
. | TRBJ2-2 | TRBV6-5 | . | 14 | CASSTQGNTGELFF | TGTGCCAGCAGTACTCAGGGGAACACCGGGGAGCTGTTTTTT